One and the same sample provided the 10 T cell receptor beta chains below, sequenced in a study of shared clonotypes between healthy human individuals. Libraries were prepared by immunoSEQ multiplex PCR; TCRdb keeps only in-frame clonotypes and omits some of them. The profile shows about 2,200,000 clones, roughly 91% of them singletons. Naivety among CD8 cells was defined by CD45RO negativity and positive CCR7 selection, thereby excluding terminally differentiated effector memory CD45RA+ cells. The sample taken for sequencing was naive CD8+ T cells from PBMCs. These receptors were obtained from a man younger than 30 in good health. Some clones in this sample may be carry-over from other donors' samples.

CDR3 sequence reads: CASSVMAGGTGEQYF. CDR3 DNA: TGTGCCAGCAGCGTAATGGCGGGAGGAACAGGCGAGCAGTACTTC. The chain uses TRBV9 and TRBJ2-7; 8 positions agree with TRBD2. The CDR3 length is 15 residues. Germline CDR1 SGDLS, CDR2 YYNGEE. V lost 1 base and J lost 6; bases outside the gene matches: 9. The full variable domain, its missing parts supplied by reference TRBV9 and TRBJ2-7, is DSGVTQTPKHLITATGQRVTLRCSPRSGDLSVYWYQQSLDQGLQFLIQYYNGEERAKGNILERFSAQQFPDLHSELNLSSLELGDSALYFCASSVMAGGTGEQYFGPGTRLTVT.

V usage is TRBV5-6 and J usage is TRBJ1-5, with D unclear. The V gene's germline CDR1 is SGHDT and CDR2 YYEEEE. Trimming cost V 4 bases and J 9 bases, with 14 bases left between them. CDR3 length equals 13 residues. CDR3 region: CASSPGPVGPQHF. The CDR3 DNA sequence: TGTGCCAGCAGCCCAGGCCCGGTTGGGCCCCAGCATTTT. Complete variable domain (other parts from reference TRBV5-6 and TRBJ1-5): DAGVTQSPTHLIKTRGQQVTLRCSPKSGHDTVSWYQQALGQGPQFIFQYYEEEERQRGNFPDRFSGHQFPNYSSELNVNALLLGDSALYLCASSPGPVGPQHFGDGTRLSIL.

V usage is TRBV29-1 and J usage is TRBJ2-7; 9 positions match TRBD1. V shed 6 bases, J shed 4 bases, and the junction held 7 bases outside the gene matches. CDR3 length equals 13 residues. Germline lookup yields CDR1 SQVTM and CDR2 ANQGSEA. The CDR3 spells CSVTGTGYYEQYF. For the CDR3, the DNA is TGCAGCGTGACCGGGACAGGGTATTACGAGCAGTACTTC.

The chain has TRBV15 and TRBJ2-7; 8 nucleotides agree with TRBD1. This CDR3 region has 17 residues. Germline V gene data show CDR1 as LNHNV and CDR2 as YYDKDF (reference sequence). The J segment lost 0 bases and the V segment lost 1 base, leaving 8 bases of the junction unmatched. CDR3 in amino acids: CATSRAVTGVFSYEQYF. In DNA form, the CDR3 reads TGTGCCACCAGCAGAGCCGTGACAGGGGTATTCTCCTACGAGCAGTACTTC.

The CDR3 here is CATAELRNEQFF. The CDR3 DNA reads TGTGCCACGGCGGAGCTGAGGAATGAGCAGTTCTTC. This chain uses TRBV28 with TRBJ2-1; D gene ambiguous. V was trimmed by 10 bases and J by 7 bases, leaving 14 bases between them. Germline CDR1 is MDHEN and CDR2 is SYDVKM. This CDR3 has 12 amino acids.

This chain uses TRBV15 with TRBJ2-5; D unclear. The CDR3 has 14 residues. V was trimmed by 0 bases and J by 0 bases, leaving 5 bases between them. Germline values: CDR1 LNHNV, CDR2 YYDKDF (reference sequence). The CDR3 DNA sequence: TGTGCCACCAGCAGAGACCGGGACCAAGAGACCCAGTACTTC. It encodes CATSRDRDQETQYF.

This chain uses TRBV6-6 with TRBJ2-5; 9 positions match TRBD2. V lost 3 bases, J lost 5 bases, and 7 bases stayed unmatched. In germline, CDR1 is MNHNY, CDR2 SVGAGI (reference sequence). The CDR3 has 15 residues. CDR3 in amino acids: CASSYGGRAWETQYF. The CDR3, as DNA: TGTGCCAGCAGTTATGGCGGGAGGGCGTGGGAGACCCAGTACTTC.

The chain employs TRBV11-2 and TRBJ1-1; D remains unclear. V was trimmed by 5 bases and J by 2 bases, leaving 6 bases between them. Per the germline V gene, CDR1 is SGHAT and CDR2 is FQNNGV. The CDR3 covers 12 residues. CDR3 in amino acids: CASSGYNTEAFF. CDR3 in DNA: TGTGCCAGCAGCGGATATAACACTGAAGCTTTCTTT.

This clone came up once. The chain joins TRBV2 to TRBJ2-2, with 11 bases that match TRBD2. Germline loops: CDR1 SNHLY, CDR2 FYNNEI. CDR3 size: 16 residues. Trimming removed 3 bases from V and 4 bases from J; junction bases left unmatched: 4. The CDR3 region is CASSELAGGGTGELFF. The DNA of the CDR3 is TGTGCCAGCAGTGAGTTAGCGGGAGGGGGCACCGGGGAGCTGTTTTTT.

The CDR3 protein is CASSPVGVNQPQHF. The CDR3 nucleotides are TGTGCCAGCAGCCCCGTTGGGGTCAATCAGCCCCAGCATTTT. V is TRBV6-6 and J is TRBJ1-5; D gene unclear. Germline-derived CDR1 and CDR2 are MNHNY and SVGAGI (reference sequence). This CDR3 has 14 amino acids. The ends were cut back, 6 bases at V and 3 bases at J, with 12 bases in the middle.